This T cell receptor (beta chain) was identified during a study of graft-versus-host responses after intestinal transplantation. In this sample, this clone turned up a few times. Its matching antigen is unknown. General study points: Detection of GvH clones occurred in recipient marrow, and some had their first appearance in ileum or blood.

Trimming shortened V by 9 bases and J by 7 bases, and 16 bases separated the two germline ends. The CDR3 spans 14 residues. The V gene's germline CDR1 is LNHNV and CDR2 YYDKDF (reference sequence). Sequenced by immunoSEQ multiplex PCR; TCRdb stores in-frame clones only, minus some. The table shows roughly 60,000 clones, with about 90% occurring only once. The receptor comes from a human patient who received an intestinal transplant, so some T cells may come from the graft donor. This chain joins TRBV15 and TRBJ1-6; TRBD1 is a possible D gene (5 bases). This specimen consisted of PBMCs, obtained 26 days after transplant. CDR3 protein: CATRMGRNNSPLHF. The CDR3 DNA follows: TGTGCCACTAGAATGGGGCGGAACAATTCACCCCTCCACTTT.